This TCR beta chain was recorded in a study of blood T cell repertoires in COVID-19. Sequenced by immunoSEQ multiplex PCR; TCRdb stores in-frame clones only, minus some. The sample lists over 200,000 clones, 81% seen once, with more than 8.5% in the top ten. The junction had 5 bases not matched to a gene; V was cut back by 7 bases and J by 2 bases. Germline lookup yields CDR1 SNHLY and CDR2 FYNNEI. This CDR3 has 15 residues. The source is a woman aged 45-60 years with acute COVID-19. Specimen: PBMCs or T cells enriched from blood (not recorded which). The V call is TRBV2, the J call TRBJ1-4, with TRBD1 matching 9 bases. The chain's CDR3 is CASNRGLSTNEKLFF. The CDR3 nucleotides read TGTGCCAGCAACAGGGGGCTTAGCACTAATGAAAAACTGTTTTTT.